This is a list of T cell receptor beta chains from one sample in a study of blood T cell repertoires in COVID-19. The assay was immunoSEQ multiplex PCR, and TCRdb's table has in-frame clones only and misses some. The data show under 150,000 clones, roughly 87% seen once. What was sequenced was peripheral blood. These receptors originate from a man at least 80 years old with acute or convalescent COVID-19. Both conserved end residues are part of each CDR3. The D gene is left open where the match is weak. Size is stated for part of the rows, as once, few or many counts, or as a class when the clone is expanded.

V	J	size	D	DNA	CDR3
TRBV9	TRBJ2-7	-	TRBD1	TGTGCCAGCAGCGTAGGGCCGGGACAGGGATCGGGTTTGTACTTC	CASSVGPGQGSGLYF
TRBV28	TRBJ2-1	-	-	TGTGCCAGCAGCTCGCCCCGGGAAGAATGGTACAATGAGCAGTTCTTC	CASSSPREEWYNEQFF
TRBV4-2	TRBJ1-6	-	TRBD1	TGTGCCAGCAGCCAAGGGACAGGGGGCTATAATTCACCCCTCCACTTT	CASSQGTGGYNSPLHF
TRBV29-1	TRBJ1-2	-	TRBD1	TGCAGCGTTGCTTTGGCGGAGGGACAGCGGTCATTCTATGGCTACACCTTC	CSVALAEGQRSFYGYTF
TRBV12-2	TRBJ2-2	-	-	TGTGCAAGTCGCTCCGGACAGGGGCGGGCCGGGGAGCTGTTTTTT	CASRSGQGRAGELFF
TRBV7-2	TRBJ2-7	-	TRBD1	TGTGCCAGCAGCTCCTCCCGGGACAGGGGGTCCACTGAGCAGTACTTC	CASSSSRDRGSTEQYF
TRBV29-1	TRBJ2-7	-	-	TGCAGCGTTGAGGCGCCAGGGGGGCCCTACGAGCAGTACTTC	CSVEAPGGPYEQYF
TRBV7-2	TRBJ2-1	once	TRBD1	TGTGCCAGCAGCCGGCAGGGGAGGACAGGGGGGAATGAGCAGTTCTTC	CASSRQGRTGGNEQFF
TRBV10-2	TRBJ1-2	few	-	TGCGCCAGCAGTGGAGCCCGGGGGGGAAGTGGCTACACCTTC	CASSGARGGSGYTF
TRBV2	TRBJ1-4	-	-	TGTGCCGGCCACAGCAATAATGAAAAACTGTTTTTT	CAGHSNNEKLFF